What follows describes a single T cell receptor (beta chain). The antigen is undetermined. V lost 0 bases, J lost 6 bases, and 6 bases lay in between. CDR3 length: 13 residues. Germline V gene lookup returns CDR1 SEHNR and CDR2 FQNEAQ (reference sequence). This record belongs to a study of OX40 agonist ivuxolimab in advanced cancers. On the study more broadly: Participants averaged roughly 57 years of age (range about 23 to 79) and were around 85% male. Study-level findings and limits: Expanded clones were, on average, more numerous among CD8+ T cells than CD4+. Also present in some nonresponders was a low level of normalized T-cell clonal expansion.

Libraries were prepared by immunoSEQ multiplex PCR; TCRdb keeps only in-frame clonotypes and omits some of them. There are roughly 48,000 clones in the sample; around 89% occur only once, and about a third lies in the top ten. Here the sequenced sample was CD4+ or CD8+ T cells sorted from blood, taken in a trial of the OX40 agonist ivuxolimab. V and J are TRBV7-9 and TRBJ2-1, with D uncertain. The sequence derives from an adult with an advanced solid tumor such as melanoma, head and neck, liver or kidney cancer. CDR3 coding DNA: TGTGCCAGCAGCTTAGCTAACGGCAATGAGCAGTTCTTC. Translating it yields CASSLANGNEQFF.